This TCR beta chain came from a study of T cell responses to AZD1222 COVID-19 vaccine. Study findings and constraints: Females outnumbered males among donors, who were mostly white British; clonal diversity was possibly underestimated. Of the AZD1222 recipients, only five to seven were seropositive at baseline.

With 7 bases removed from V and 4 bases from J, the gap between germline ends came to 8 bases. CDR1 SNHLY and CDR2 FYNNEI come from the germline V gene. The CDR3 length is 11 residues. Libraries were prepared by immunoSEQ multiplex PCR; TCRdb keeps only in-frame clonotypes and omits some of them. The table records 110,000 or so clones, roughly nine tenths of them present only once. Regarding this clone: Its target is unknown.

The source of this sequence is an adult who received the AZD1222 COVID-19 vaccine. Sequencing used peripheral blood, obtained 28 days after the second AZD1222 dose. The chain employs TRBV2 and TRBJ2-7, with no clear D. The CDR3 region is CASNSRYEQYF. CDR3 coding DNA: TGTGCCAGCAACTCCAGGTACGAGCAGTACTTC.